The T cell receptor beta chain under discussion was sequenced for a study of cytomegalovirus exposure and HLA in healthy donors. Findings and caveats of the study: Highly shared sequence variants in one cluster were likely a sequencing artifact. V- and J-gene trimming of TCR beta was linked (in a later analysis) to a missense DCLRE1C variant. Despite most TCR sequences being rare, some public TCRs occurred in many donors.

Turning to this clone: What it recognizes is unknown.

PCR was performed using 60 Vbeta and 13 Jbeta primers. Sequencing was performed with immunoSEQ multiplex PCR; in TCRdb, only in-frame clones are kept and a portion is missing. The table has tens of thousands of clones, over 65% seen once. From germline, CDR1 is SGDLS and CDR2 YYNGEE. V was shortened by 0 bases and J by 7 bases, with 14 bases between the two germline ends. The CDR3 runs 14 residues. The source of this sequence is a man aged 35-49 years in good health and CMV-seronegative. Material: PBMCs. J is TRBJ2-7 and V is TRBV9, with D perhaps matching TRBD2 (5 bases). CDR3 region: CASSVEGLAGEQYF. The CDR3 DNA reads TGTGCCAGCAGCGTAGAAGGGCTAGCTGGAGAGCAGTACTTC.